This TCR beta chain derives from a study of shared clonotypes between healthy human individuals. The assay was immunoSEQ multiplex PCR, and TCRdb's table has in-frame clones only and misses some. The repertoire holds around 690,000 clones, with roughly 88% as singletons. Trimming cost V 5 bases and J 5 bases, with 3 bases left between them. CDR1 is DFQATT and CDR2 is SNEGSKA in the germline V gene (reference sequence). The CDR3 is 9 residues long. The receptor was derived from a man aged 18-30 years in good health. Some clones in this sample may be carry-over from other donors' samples. Sequences were obtained from memory CD8+ T cells from PBMCs. The subset is: CD45RO+ cells pooled with CCR7-negative TemRA cells. The chain recombines TRBV20-1 with TRBJ1-2; D uncertain. The chain's CDR3 is CSAVYGYTF. CDR3 in DNA: TGCAGTGCTGTATATGGCTACACCTTC.